These T cell receptor beta chains were read from a single sample in a study of OX40 agonist ivuxolimab in advanced cancers. Here immunoSEQ multiplex PCR was the method, and the copy in TCRdb shows in-frame clones only, minus some. The sample carries 91,000 or so clones, approximately 94% recorded once. The material sequenced was CD4+ or CD8+ T cells sorted from blood, taken in a trial of the OX40 agonist ivuxolimab. All receptors come from an adult with an advanced solid tumor such as melanoma, head and neck, liver or kidney cancer. Both conserved end residues are part of each CDR3. The order of the fields is V gene, D gene, J gene, clone size, CDR3 protein, CDR3 DNA. The D gene is left open where the match is weak. Clone size is not always given. Where it is, it says once, few, many or a class for expanded clones.

v_call: TRBV19
d_call: NA
j_call: TRBJ2-1
clone_size: NA
cdr3_aa: CASSPGRAEGRDEQFF
cdr3_nt: TGTGCCAGTAGTCCCGGCCGGGCGGAGGGTAGGGATGAGCAGTTCTTC

v_call: TRBV10-2
d_call: TRBD1
j_call: TRBJ1-2
clone_size: NA
cdr3_aa: CASTDRVYGYTF
cdr3_nt: TGCGCCAGCACGGACAGGGTTTATGGCTACACCTTC

v_call: TRBV7-9
d_call: TRBD2
j_call: TRBJ2-1
clone_size: NA
cdr3_aa: CASTPRGTSWNEQFF
cdr3_nt: TGTGCCAGCACCCCACGAGGGACTAGTTGGAATGAGCAGTTCTTC

v_call: TRBV5-1
d_call: NA
j_call: TRBJ2-1
clone_size: once
cdr3_aa: CASSLGGASYNEQFF
cdr3_nt: TGCGCCAGCAGCTTGGGAGGGGCATCCTACAATGAGCAGTTCTTC

v_call: TRBV29-1
d_call: NA
j_call: TRBJ1-1
clone_size: NA
cdr3_aa: CSVERYTEAFF
cdr3_nt: TGCAGCGTTGAGAGGTACACTGAAGCTTTCTTT

v_call: TRBV7-9
d_call: NA
j_call: TRBJ1-1
clone_size: few
cdr3_aa: CASSPQLGTTEAFF
cdr3_nt: TGTGCCAGCAGCCCCCAACTAGGAACCACTGAAGCTTTCTTT

v_call: TRBV28
d_call: NA
j_call: TRBJ1-2
clone_size: NA
cdr3_aa: CASRSGGYGYTF
cdr3_nt: TGTGCCAGCAGGTCGGGGGGTTATGGCTACACCTTC

v_call: TRBV5-8
d_call: NA
j_call: TRBJ2-7
clone_size: NA
cdr3_aa: CASSLAKQSSYEQYF
cdr3_nt: TGTGCCAGCAGCTTGGCGAAGCAGAGCTCCTACGAGCAGTACTTC

v_call: TRBV18
d_call: TRBD1
j_call: TRBJ2-7
clone_size: NA
cdr3_aa: CASSPSRDRGYEQYF
cdr3_nt: TGTGCCAGCTCACCCTCGAGGGACAGGGGCTACGAGCAGTACTTC

v_call: TRBV6-5
d_call: NA
j_call: TRBJ2-7
clone_size: NA
cdr3_aa: CASSPRTVSYEQYF
cdr3_nt: TGTGCCAGCAGTCCGCGGACGGTCTCCTACGAGCAGTACTTC

v_call: TRBV7-6
d_call: NA
j_call: TRBJ1-4
clone_size: NA
cdr3_aa: CASSLDPIRLGRNEKLFF
cdr3_nt: TGTGCCAGCAGCTTAGACCCCATCCGACTAGGTCGTAATGAAAAACTGTTTTTT

v_call: TRBV9
d_call: TRBD2
j_call: TRBJ2-7
clone_size: NA
cdr3_aa: CASSSTSGGTDEQYF
cdr3_nt: TGTGCCAGCAGCTCTACTAGCGGGGGGACGGACGAGCAGTACTTC

v_call: TRBV6-1
d_call: NA
j_call: TRBJ1-1
clone_size: NA
cdr3_aa: CASSTGGHPNTEAFF
cdr3_nt: TGTGCCAGCAGCACTGGCGGACACCCGAACACTGAAGCTTTCTTT

v_call: TRBV11-2
d_call: NA
j_call: TRBJ2-7
clone_size: NA
cdr3_aa: CASTRGYEQYF
cdr3_nt: TGTGCCAGCACCCGGGGTTACGAGCAGTACTTC

v_call: TRBV29-1
d_call: NA
j_call: TRBJ1-1
clone_size: NA
cdr3_aa: CSVIGQTNTEAFF
cdr3_nt: TGCAGCGTTATCGGACAGACGAACACTGAAGCTTTCTTT

v_call: TRBV5-8
d_call: TRBD2
j_call: TRBJ2-7
clone_size: NA
cdr3_aa: CASSLIAGGSYEQYF
cdr3_nt: TGTGCCAGCAGCTTGATAGCGGGGGGCTCCTACGAGCAGTACTTC

v_call: TRBV4-3
d_call: NA
j_call: TRBJ2-7
clone_size: NA
cdr3_aa: CASSQGRSYEQYF
cdr3_nt: TGCGCCAGCAGCCAAGGTCGGTCCTACGAGCAGTACTTC

v_call: TRBV11-2
d_call: NA
j_call: TRBJ2-3
clone_size: NA
cdr3_aa: CASSPPFIDTQYF
cdr3_nt: TGTGCCAGCAGCCCCCCATTCATTGATACGCAGTATTTT

v_call: TRBV7-6
d_call: TRBD2
j_call: TRBJ2-1
clone_size: NA
cdr3_aa: CASSISGGGWNEQFF
cdr3_nt: TGTGCCAGCAGCATTAGCGGGGGGGGGTGGAATGAGCAGTTCTTC

v_call: TRBV18
d_call: NA
j_call: TRBJ1-4
clone_size: NA
cdr3_aa: CASSDLDPPGTEKLFF
cdr3_nt: TGTGCCAGCTCCGACCTCGACCCCCCGGGGACTGAAAAACTGTTTTTT

v_call: TRBV7-6
d_call: TRBD1
j_call: TRBJ2-7
clone_size: NA
cdr3_aa: CASSGRQGTEQYF
cdr3_nt: TGTGCCAGCAGCGGACGACAGGGCACCGAGCAGTACTTC

v_call: TRBV5-6
d_call: NA
j_call: TRBJ1-6
clone_size: NA
cdr3_aa: CASSLYRANPLHF
cdr3_nt: TGTGCCAGCAGCTTGTACCGGGCGAACCCACTCCACTTT

v_call: TRBV4-3
d_call: TRBD1
j_call: TRBJ1-2
clone_size: NA
cdr3_aa: CASGWAGGGYGYTF
cdr3_nt: TGCGCCAGCGGCTGGGCAGGGGGCGGCTATGGCTACACCTTC

v_call: TRBV5-5
d_call: NA
j_call: TRBJ2-7
clone_size: once
cdr3_aa: CASSSDTTYEQYF
cdr3_nt: TGTGCCAGCAGCTCCGACACCACCTACGAGCAGTACTTC

v_call: TRBV27
d_call: NA
j_call: TRBJ1-4
clone_size: once
cdr3_aa: CASRQHTNEKLFF
cdr3_nt: TGTGCCAGCAGACAGCACACTAATGAAAAACTGTTTTTT

v_call: TRBV6-9
d_call: TRBD1
j_call: TRBJ1-5
clone_size: NA
cdr3_aa: CASSDRGTGPQPQHF
cdr3_nt: TGTGCCAGCAGCGACAGGGGGACAGGGCCCCAGCCCCAGCATTTT

v_call: TRBV30
d_call: NA
j_call: TRBJ2-3
clone_size: NA
cdr3_aa: CAWRKRGTDTQYF
cdr3_nt: TGTGCCTGGAGGAAGAGAGGCACAGATACGCAGTATTTT

v_call: TRBV6-5
d_call: TRBD1
j_call: TRBJ2-7
clone_size: NA
cdr3_aa: CASSYSRTGGYEQYF
cdr3_nt: TGTGCCAGCAGTTACTCAAGGACAGGGGGCTACGAGCAGTACTTC

v_call: TRBV28
d_call: NA
j_call: TRBJ1-2
clone_size: NA
cdr3_aa: CASRETVHPSGYTF
cdr3_nt: TGTGCCAGCAGGGAGACGGTGCACCCCTCTGGCTACACCTTC

v_call: TRBV7-2
d_call: NA
j_call: TRBJ1-5
clone_size: NA
cdr3_aa: CASSPGRNQPQHF
cdr3_nt: TGTGCCAGCAGCCCGGGACGAAATCAGCCCCAGCATTTT

v_call: TRBV19
d_call: NA
j_call: TRBJ1-2
clone_size: NA
cdr3_aa: CASSIRTAYGYTF
cdr3_nt: TGTGCCAGTAGTATCCGGACTGCTTATGGCTACACCTTC

v_call: TRBV19
d_call: TRBD1
j_call: TRBJ2-7
clone_size: NA
cdr3_aa: CASRAGGTYEQYF
cdr3_nt: TGTGCCAGTAGGGCAGGGGGAACCTACGAGCAGTACTTC

v_call: TRBV2
d_call: NA
j_call: TRBJ2-7
clone_size: NA
cdr3_aa: CASSRLGLLSYEQYF
cdr3_nt: TGTGCCAGCAGCCGTTTGGGGCTACTGTCCTACGAGCAGTACTTC

v_call: TRBV4-2
d_call: NA
j_call: TRBJ2-3
clone_size: NA
cdr3_aa: CASSAPGLLTDTQYF
cdr3_nt: TGTGCCAGCAGCGCGCCGGGCCTTTTAACAGATACGCAGTATTTT

v_call: TRBV18
d_call: NA
j_call: TRBJ1-5
clone_size: once
cdr3_aa: CASSPDGYQPQHF
cdr3_nt: TGTGCCAGCTCACCAGATGGCTATCAGCCCCAGCATTTT

v_call: TRBV11-2
d_call: NA
j_call: TRBJ1-2
clone_size: NA
cdr3_aa: CASSSGLGHNYGYTF
cdr3_nt: TGTGCCAGCAGCTCCGGACTGGGTCATAACTATGGCTACACCTTC

v_call: TRBV5-1
d_call: NA
j_call: TRBJ1-5
clone_size: NA
cdr3_aa: CATLEGQPQHF
cdr3_nt: TGCGCCACCCTTGAGGGACAGCCCCAGCATTTT

v_call: TRBV28
d_call: NA
j_call: TRBJ1-6
clone_size: NA
cdr3_aa: CASSSGNSPLHF
cdr3_nt: TGTGCCAGCAGTTCGGGGAATTCACCCCTCCACTTT

v_call: TRBV6-5
d_call: NA
j_call: TRBJ1-5
clone_size: NA
cdr3_aa: CASSRTDNQPQHF
cdr3_nt: TGTGCCAGCAGCCGGACAGACAATCAGCCCCAGCATTTT

v_call: TRBV7-8
d_call: TRBD1
j_call: TRBJ1-2
clone_size: NA
cdr3_aa: CASSQRLRDRGYGYTF
cdr3_nt: TGTGCCAGCAGCCAGAGATTACGGGACAGGGGCTATGGCTACACCTTC

v_call: TRBV29-1
d_call: NA
j_call: TRBJ1-2
clone_size: NA
cdr3_aa: CSVAPDRDYGYTF
cdr3_nt: TGCAGCGTCGCCCCCGACAGAGACTATGGCTACACCTTC

v_call: TRBV9
d_call: TRBD2
j_call: TRBJ2-7
clone_size: once
cdr3_aa: CASSTGSGASYEQYF
cdr3_nt: TGTGCCAGCAGCACGGGTAGCGGGGCCTCCTACGAGCAGTACTTC

v_call: TRBV7-2
d_call: TRBD1
j_call: TRBJ1-2
clone_size: NA
cdr3_aa: CASSFYQGVYGYTF
cdr3_nt: TGTGCCAGCAGCTTTTATCAGGGGGTCTATGGCTACACCTTC